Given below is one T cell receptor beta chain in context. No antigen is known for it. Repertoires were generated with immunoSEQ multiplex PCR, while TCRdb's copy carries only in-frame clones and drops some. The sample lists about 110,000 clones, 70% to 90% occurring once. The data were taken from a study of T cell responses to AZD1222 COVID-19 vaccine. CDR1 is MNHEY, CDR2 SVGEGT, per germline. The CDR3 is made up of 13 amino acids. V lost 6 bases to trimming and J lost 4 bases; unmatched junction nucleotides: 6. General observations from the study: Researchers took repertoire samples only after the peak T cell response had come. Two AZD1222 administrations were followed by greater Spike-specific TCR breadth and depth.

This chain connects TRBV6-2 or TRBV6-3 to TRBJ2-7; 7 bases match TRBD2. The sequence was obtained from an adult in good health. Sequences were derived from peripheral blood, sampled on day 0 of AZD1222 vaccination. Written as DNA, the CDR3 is TGTGCCAGCAGCTGGGAGGGGCCTTACGAGCAGTACTTC. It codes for CASSWEGPYEQYF.